This TCR beta chain derives from a study of memory CD4+ T cells and cytomegalovirus serostatus. Study as a whole: Donors were healthy Belgian adults, 10 or so CMV seropositive and around 23 seronegative.

This clone was seen only a few times. Its antigen is unidentified. Single viable CD3+CD4+CD8-CD45RO+ cells were sorted as the memory CD4+ T cells. Total CD4+ T cells were enriched by CD4 positive selection. The V gene end was trimmed by 2 bases and the J gene end by 6 bases; junction bases not matched to a gene: 3. This CDR3 is 14 amino acids long. The germline gives CDR1 MNHNS, CDR2 SASEGT. Notes on the study in general: 67 of 164 known CMV-associated TCRbeta sequences appeared in CD4+ memory.

Original handling: After removing out-of-frame reads, 2 million to 2.5 million distinct TCRbeta sequences remained. Clones were sequenced by immunoSEQ multiplex PCR, and TCRdb holds only the in-frame ones, with some missing. V, J and clone size were drawn from that table, and D and trimming were deduced from the DNA. Found here are about 50,000 clones, roughly 87% of them singletons; the top ten hold over 0.35%. Sequencing used memory CD4+ T cells from blood. This chain connects TRBV6-1 to TRBJ1-5; TRBD1 aligns across 8 bases. The receptor's source is an adult in good health and CMV-seronegative. CDR3 protein: CASSETTGAQPQHF. In DNA, the CDR3 is TGTGCCAGCAGTGAAACGACAGGGGCTCAGCCCCAGCATTTT.